These 30 T cell receptor beta chains originate from one sample sequenced in a study of identifying expanded T cells in peripheral blood. The method was immunoSEQ multiplex PCR; TCRdb's version includes in-frame clones alone and lacks a portion of them. Here the sample spans 80,000 to 95,000 clones, approximately 89% being singletons. Input material: blood. The receptors were sampled from a person between 18 and 69 years old in good health.

V usage is TRBV19 and J usage is TRBJ1-5; D gene uncertain. Germline CDR1 reads LNHDA; CDR2 reads SQIVND (reference sequence). V was trimmed by 4 bases and J by 0 bases, leaving 10 bases between them. This CDR3 spans 15 amino acids. Here the CDR3 reads CASSSRHYSNQPQHF. In DNA form, the CDR3 reads TGTGCCAGTAGTAGCAGACACTATAGCAATCAGCCCCAGCATTTT. The whole variable domain, remainder taken from reference TRBV19 and TRBJ1-5, is DGGITQSPKYLFRKEGQNVTLSCEQNLNHDAMYWYRQDPGQGLRLIYYSQIVNDFQKGDIAEGYSVSREKKESFPLTVTSAQKNPTAFYLCASSSRHYSNQPQHFGDGTRLSIL.

The V call is TRBV7-3, the J call TRBJ2-5; D is possibly TRBD2 (6 bases). Per germline, CDR1 SGHTA and CDR2 FQGTGA. This CDR3 spans 15 amino acids. The ends were cut back, 2 bases at V and 1 base at J, with 11 bases in the middle. CDR3: CASSLRGGAQETQYF. The CDR3 DNA follows: TGTGCCAGCAGCTTACGCGGCGGGGCCCAAGAGACCCAGTACTTC.

A few counts support this clone. The chain employs TRBV11-2 and TRBJ2-5; D remains ambiguous. The CDR3 loop spans 15 amino acids. The germline gives CDR1 SGHAT, CDR2 FQNNGV. V was trimmed by 4 bases and J by 1 base, leaving 13 bases between them. In DNA form, the CDR3 reads TGTGCCAGCAGCTCCTCGTTGCGGCCCCAAGAGACCCAGTACTTC. Translated, it gives CASSSSLRPQETQYF.

The rearrangement joins TRBV9 to TRBJ2-4; D may be TRBD1 (6 bases). CDR3 length equals 15 residues. V lost 3 bases to trimming and J lost 5 bases, with 15 bases between them. CDR1 and CDR2 from the germline V gene are SGDLS and YYNGEE. The CDR3 here is CASSERDRQENIQYF. The DNA for the CDR3 is TGTGCCAGCAGCGAGAGGGACCGACAGGAAAACATTCAGTACTTC.

The chain is built from TRBV14 and TRBJ1-4, with 7 bases lining up with TRBD1. Germline V CDR1 and CDR2: SGHDN, FVKESK. With 5 bases clipped from V and 5 bases from J, the junction kept 5 bases outside the gene matches. There are 14 residues in the CDR3. In nucleotides, the CDR3 is TGTGCCAGCAGCGAAGGACAGGTGAATGAAAAACTGTTTTTT. It yields the protein CASSEGQVNEKLFF.

This rearrangement joins TRBV5-6 to TRBJ1-4, with unresolved D. The CDR3 is 14 amino acids. Germline V CDR1 and CDR2: SGHDT, YYEEEE. Trimming took 1 base from V and 7 from J, leaving 11 bases between them. The CDR3 here is CASSLRAAGEKLFF. The CDR3, as DNA: TGTGCCAGCAGCTTGCGGGCCGCGGGTGAAAAACTGTTTTTT. Drawing the rest from reference TRBV5-6 and TRBJ1-4, the complete variable domain is DAGVTQSPTHLIKTRGQQVTLRCSPKSGHDTVSWYQQALGQGPQFIFQYYEEEERQRGNFPDRFSGHQFPNYSSELNVNALLLGDSALYLCASSLRAAGEKLFFGSGTQLSVL.

This clone showed up just a few times. J is TRBJ2-2 and V is TRBV11-2; D is undetermined. V was shortened by 0 bases and J by 10 bases, with 15 bases between the two germline ends. The germline gives CDR1 SGHAT, CDR2 FQNNGV. CDR3 length: 15 amino acids. DNA for the CDR3: TGTGCCAGCAGCTTAGATCAAGGGTTAGGGCAGGAGCTGTTTTTT. This encodes CASSLDQGLGQELFF.

The J gene is TRBJ2-1, the V gene TRBV7-3; no firm D call. The V and J ends lost 1 base and 5 bases respectively, with 3 bases between them. The V gene's germline CDR1 is SGHTA and CDR2 FQGTGA. The CDR3 loop spans 12 amino acids. Written as DNA, the CDR3 is TGTGCCAGCAGCTTAATAGACAATGAGCAGTTCTTC. Translated: CASSLIDNEQFF.

V usage is TRBV10-3 and J usage is TRBJ2-1; 14 bases line up with TRBD2. The CDR3 has 17 amino acids. After removal of 6 bases from V and 5 bases from J, the junction contained 9 bases not matched to a gene. CDR1 ENHRY and CDR2 SYGVKD come from the germline V gene. The CDR3 loop is CAIRGLAGAGNDNEQFF. For the CDR3, the DNA is TGTGCCATCAGGGGACTAGCGGGAGCGGGGAACGACAATGAGCAGTTCTTC.

The sample holds many counts of this clone. The rearrangement uses TRBV6-4 and TRBJ2-3; TRBD1 aligns across 9 bases. Germline CDR1 and CDR2: MRHNA and SNTAGT. This CDR3 spans 14 amino acids. Trimming cost V 3 bases and J 6 bases; bases outside gene matches: 4. The DNA of the CDR3 is TGTGCCAGCAGTGAGGGACAGGGATCGGATACGCAGTATTTT. Translating gives CASSEGQGSDTQYF.

This clone was seen a handful of times. This chain uses TRBV2 with TRBJ1-4, with 7 bases lining up with TRBD1. Germline-derived CDR1 and CDR2 are SNHLY and FYNNEI. The CDR3 is 15 residues long. Trimming at V came to 3 bases and at J to 3 bases, leaving 4 bases not matched to a gene. The CDR3 loop is CASSDNGQANEKLFF. The CDR3 DNA follows: TGTGCCAGCAGTGATAACGGACAGGCTAATGAAAAACTGTTTTTT.

The V gene is TRBV5-1, the J gene TRBJ1-1; the match to TRBD1 covers 10 bases. This CDR3 region has 17 residues. In germline, CDR1 is SGHRS, CDR2 YFSETQ. The V and J ends lost 0 bases and 0 bases, in that order; junction bases with no gene match: 5. The CDR3: CASSLGQGAFMNTEAFF. CDR3 nucleotides: TGCGCCAGCAGCTTGGGACAGGGGGCGTTCATGAACACTGAAGCTTTCTTT.

The V gene is TRBV5-1, the J gene TRBJ2-4; a possible D gene is TRBD2 (6 bases). Germline values: CDR1 SGHRS, CDR2 YFSETQ. The CDR3 spans 12 residues. Between the trimmed V and J ends, which lost 4 bases and 6 bases, there was a span of 8 bases. The CDR3 nucleotides read TGCGCCAGCAGCCAGGAGGGAAACATTCAGTACTTC. Protein sequence: CASSQEGNIQYF.

This chain joins TRBV6-4 and TRBJ2-3, with a possible D match to TRBD2 (5 bases). Per germline, CDR1 MRHNA and CDR2 SNTAGT. The CDR3 spans 14 residues. With 2 bases removed from V and 4 bases from J, the gap between germline ends came to 10 bases. The CDR3 DNA sequence: TGTGCCAGCAGTGACAGAAGCGGCTCAGATACGCAGTATTTT. It encodes CASSDRSGSDTQYF.

The chain carries TRBV30 and TRBJ2-7; maybe TRBD1 (5 bases). Germline assignment: CDR1 GTSNPN and CDR2 SVGIG (reference sequence). Trimming shortened V by 2 bases and J by 7 bases, and 12 bases separated the two germline ends. The length of the CDR3 is 12 residues. The CDR3 bases are TGTGCCTGGAGTCAGGGAACTGGGGAGCAGTACTTC. Its protein is CAWSQGTGEQYF.

The chain uses TRBV7-2 and TRBJ2-3; D not certain. The CDR3 is 13 amino acids. Germline V gene lookup returns CDR1 SGHTA and CDR2 FQGNSA. Trimming removed 2 bases at V and 1 base at J, with 4 bases between. CDR3 coding DNA: TGTGCCAGCAGCTTATGGGGCACAGATACGCAGTATTTT. This codes for CASSLWGTDTQYF.

The rearrangement links TRBV29-1 to TRBJ2-2; 7 nucleotides match TRBD2. The CDR3 has 12 residues. Germline V gene lookup returns CDR1 SQVTM and CDR2 ANQGSEA. Trimming took 5 bases from V and 5 from J; bases not matched to a gene: 2. The CDR3 bases are TGCAGCGTTTTCGGGGGGACCGGGGAGCTGTTTTTT. It is translated as CSVFGGTGELFF.

This clone was observed a few times. In the same sample, other DNA sequences code for this CDR3. J is TRBJ2-3 and V is TRBV29-1; D unresolved. Trimming cost V 4 bases and J 11 bases, with 16 bases left between them. CDR1 is SQVTM, CDR2 ANQGSEA, per germline. This CDR3 has 12 residues. CDR3 nucleotides: TGCAGCGTTGGTGCGACGCGTGGTGGGCAGTATTTT. It is translated as CSVGATRGGQYF.

In DNA form, the CDR3 reads TGTGCCAGCAGCTCCAGGTCCCACGAGCAGTACTTC. It is translated as CASSSRSHEQYF. V is TRBV5-4 and J is TRBJ2-7; D gene unclear. Germline V gene sequence: CDR1 SGHNT, CDR2 YYREEE (reference sequence). The CDR3 loop spans 12 amino acids. V was pared by 3 bases and J by 5 bases, with 9 bases between.

This sequence joins TRBV13 and TRBJ1-3; 7 bases fit TRBD1. CDR3 size: 15 residues. V dropped 6 bases and J dropped 2; count of bases not matched to a gene: 7. Germline V gives CDR1 PRHDT, CDR2 FYEKMQ (reference sequence). This CDR3 reads CASRLTGVAGNTIYF. The CDR3 DNA reads TGTGCCAGCAGACTCACAGGGGTTGCTGGAAACACCATATATTTT. The whole variable domain, remainder taken from reference TRBV13 and TRBJ1-3, is AAGVIQSPRHLIKEKRETATLKCYPIPRHDTVYWYQQGPGQDPQFLISFYEKMQSDKGSIPDRFSAQQFSDYHSELNMSSLELGDSALYFCASRLTGVAGNTIYFGEGSWLTVV.

In its sample, this clone was seen a few times. The chain has TRBV5-4 and TRBJ1-5; D remains ambiguous. The germline gives CDR1 SGHNT, CDR2 YYREEE (reference sequence). The V end lost 4 bases, the J end lost 3 bases, and 11 bases lay between the germline ends. This CDR3 region has 14 residues. In DNA, the CDR3 is TGTGCCAGCAGCCTCGACGGCAACAATCAGCCCCAGCATTTT. Protein sequence: CASSLDGNNQPQHF.

The chain employs TRBV6-6 and TRBJ2-7; 7 positions agree with TRBD2. J was trimmed by 2 bases and V by 6 bases; bases with no gene match: 4. This CDR3 has 13 amino acids. The germline CDR1 and CDR2 sequences are MNHNY and SVGAGI (reference sequence). CDR3 region: CASRTGGAYEQYF. Here the CDR3 DNA reads TGTGCCAGCAGGACGGGGGGAGCCTACGAGCAGTACTTC.

V is TRBV5-6 and J is TRBJ2-3, with TRBD2 matching over 9 bases. J was trimmed by 5 bases and V by 2 bases; bases with no gene match: 9. From germline, CDR1 is SGHDT and CDR2 YYEEEE. The CDR3 is made up of 16 amino acids. CDR3 sequence (DNA): TGTGCCAGCAGCTTTTTCGCTAGCGGGGCTGAAGATACGCAGTATTTT. Translation gives CASSFFASGAEDTQYF.

The chain is built from TRBV5-1 and TRBJ2-7; 10 bases agree with TRBD1. The CDR3 length is 15 residues. V lost 4 bases and J lost 1; bases outside the gene matches: 5. Germline V CDR1 and CDR2: SGHRS, YFSETQ. The CDR3 region is CASSADRGYSYEQYF. DNA for the CDR3: TGCGCCAGCAGCGCGGACAGGGGGTATTCCTACGAGCAGTACTTC.

The chain recombines TRBV7-9 with TRBJ1-2; maybe TRBD1 (5 bases). This CDR3 has 12 amino acids. The V end was cut by 3 bases, the J end by 7 bases, with 9 bases between. Germline CDR1 SEHNR, CDR2 FQNEAQ (reference sequence). The CDR3 nucleotides are TGTGCCAGCAGCTTTACAGGTAGTGGCTACACCTTC. As protein: CASSFTGSGYTF.

The chain employs TRBV5-4 and TRBJ1-2, with D tentatively TRBD1 (5 bases). Germline CDR1 SGHNT, CDR2 YYREEE (reference sequence). This CDR3 comprises 13 residues. V gave up 1 base and J gave up 3 bases, with 7 bases separating them. The DNA for the CDR3 is TGTGCCAGCAGCTTGCCCAGGGACTATGGCTACACCTTC. Its protein product is CASSLPRDYGYTF.

This chain uses TRBV19 with TRBJ2-2, with TRBD1 matching 7 bases. V trimming: 2 bases; J trimming: 6 bases; junction bases outside the gene matches: 9. The CDR3 runs to 16 residues. Germline lookup yields CDR1 LNHDA and CDR2 SQIVND (reference sequence). The CDR3: CASSIPRQGFPGELFF. Written as DNA, the CDR3 is TGTGCCAGTAGTATACCTAGACAGGGTTTCCCCGGGGAGCTGTTTTTT.

The chain recombines TRBV6-1 with TRBJ2-1; possible D gene TRBD2, 6 bases. CDR1 MNHNS and CDR2 SASEGT come from the germline V gene. Trimming took off 7 bases at V and 5 bases at J, with 18 bases between the two ends. The CDR3 spans 15 residues. CDR3 in amino acids: CASIAWAGSNNEQFF. The DNA for the CDR3 is TGTGCCAGCATTGCCTGGGCGGGGAGCAACAATGAGCAGTTCTTC.

This clone was picked up one time. The V gene is TRBV9, the J gene TRBJ1-1, with D uncertain. The CDR3 has 14 amino acids. Germline CDR1 reads SGDLS; CDR2 reads YYNGEE. V shed 2 bases and J shed 7 bases, with 15 bases lying between them. The CDR3 loop reads CASSVSDGPNEAFF. The CDR3 DNA reads as TGTGCCAGCAGCGTCAGCGACGGCCCTAATGAAGCTTTCTTT.

The chain carries TRBV25-1 and TRBJ2-5, with 7 positions matching TRBD2. This CDR3 has 14 amino acids. V lost 1 base, J lost 5 bases, and 4 bases stayed unmatched. Germline V gene lookup returns CDR1 MGHDK and CDR2 SYGVNS. The CDR3 loop reads CASSELTSLETQYF. The CDR3 DNA reads as TGTGCCAGCAGTGAATTGACTAGCCTGGAGACCCAGTACTTC.